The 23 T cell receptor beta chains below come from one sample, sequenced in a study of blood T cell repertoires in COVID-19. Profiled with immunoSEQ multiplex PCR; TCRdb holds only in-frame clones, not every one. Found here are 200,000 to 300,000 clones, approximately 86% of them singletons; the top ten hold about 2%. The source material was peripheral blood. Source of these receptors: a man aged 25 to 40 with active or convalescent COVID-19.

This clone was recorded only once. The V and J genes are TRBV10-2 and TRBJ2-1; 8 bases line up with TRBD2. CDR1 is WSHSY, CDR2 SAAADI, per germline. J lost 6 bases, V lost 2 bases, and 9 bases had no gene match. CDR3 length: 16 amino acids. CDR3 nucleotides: TGCGCCAGCAGTGAGCCGGGACTAGACTTCTCCAATGAGCAGTTCTTC. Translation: CASSEPGLDFSNEQFF.

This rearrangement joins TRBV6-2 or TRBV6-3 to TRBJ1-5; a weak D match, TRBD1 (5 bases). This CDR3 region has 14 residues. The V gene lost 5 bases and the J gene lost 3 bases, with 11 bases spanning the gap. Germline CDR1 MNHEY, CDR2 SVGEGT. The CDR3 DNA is TGTGCCAGCAGTCCCCGACAGTTCAATCAGCCCCAGCATTTT. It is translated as CASSPRQFNQPQHF.

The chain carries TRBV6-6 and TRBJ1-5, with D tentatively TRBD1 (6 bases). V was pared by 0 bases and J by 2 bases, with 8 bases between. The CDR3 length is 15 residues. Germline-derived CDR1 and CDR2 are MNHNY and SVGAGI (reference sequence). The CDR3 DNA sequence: TGTGCCAGCAGTTACTCAGGGGGGGGCAATCAGCCCCAGCATTTT. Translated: CASSYSGGGNQPQHF.

CDR3 nucleotide sequence: TGTGCCAGCAGTTACCCGAGCGGGGGGCACAGCTCCTACAATGAGCAGTTCTTC. Its protein product is CASSYPSGGHSSYNEQFF. The chain couples TRBV6-2 or TRBV6-3 to TRBJ2-1; 9 bases are a match to TRBD2. CDR1 is MNHEY and CDR2 is SVGEGT in the germline V gene. V gave up 2 bases and J gave up 0 bases; unmatched junction bases: 8. This CDR3 has 18 residues.

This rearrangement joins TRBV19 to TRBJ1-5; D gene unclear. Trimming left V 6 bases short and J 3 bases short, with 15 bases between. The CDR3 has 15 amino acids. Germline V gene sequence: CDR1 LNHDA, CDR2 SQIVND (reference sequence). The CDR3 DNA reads TGTGCCAGTAGACCCCGGGTCGATTTCAATCAGCCCCAGCATTTT. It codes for CASRPRVDFNQPQHF.

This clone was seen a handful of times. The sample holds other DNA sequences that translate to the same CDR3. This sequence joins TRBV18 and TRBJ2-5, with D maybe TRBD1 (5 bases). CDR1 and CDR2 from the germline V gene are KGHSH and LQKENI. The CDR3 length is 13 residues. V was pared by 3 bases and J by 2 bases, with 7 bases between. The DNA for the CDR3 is TGTGCCAGCTCACCGGGGCAGCAAGAGACCCAGTACTTC. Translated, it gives CASSPGQQETQYF.

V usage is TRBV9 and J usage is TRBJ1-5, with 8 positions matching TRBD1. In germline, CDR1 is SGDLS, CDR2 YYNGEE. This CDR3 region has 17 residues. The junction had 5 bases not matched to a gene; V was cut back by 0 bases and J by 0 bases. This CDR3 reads CASSVGDRPYSNQPQHF. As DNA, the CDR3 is TGTGCCAGCAGCGTAGGGGACAGGCCCTATAGCAATCAGCCCCAGCATTTT.

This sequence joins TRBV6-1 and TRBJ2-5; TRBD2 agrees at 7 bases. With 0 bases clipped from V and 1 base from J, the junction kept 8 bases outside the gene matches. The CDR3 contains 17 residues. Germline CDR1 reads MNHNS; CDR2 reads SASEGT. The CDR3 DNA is TGTGCCAGCAGTGAAGCAGCGGGACGGAAAATCCAAGAGACCCAGTACTTC. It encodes CASSEAAGRKIQETQYF.

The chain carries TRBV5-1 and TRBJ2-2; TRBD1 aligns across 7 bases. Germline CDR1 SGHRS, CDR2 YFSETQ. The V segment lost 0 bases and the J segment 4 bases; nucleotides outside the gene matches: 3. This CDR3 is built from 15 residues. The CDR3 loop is CASSLGGQTTGELFF. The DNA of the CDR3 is TGCGCCAGCAGCTTGGGGGGACAGACCACCGGGGAGCTGTTTTTT.

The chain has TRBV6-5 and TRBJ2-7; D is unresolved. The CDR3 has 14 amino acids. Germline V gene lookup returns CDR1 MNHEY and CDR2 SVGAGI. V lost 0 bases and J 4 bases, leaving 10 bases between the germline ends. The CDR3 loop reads CASSYSPSTYEQYF. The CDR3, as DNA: TGTGCCAGCAGTTACTCGCCTAGTACGTACGAGCAGTACTTC.

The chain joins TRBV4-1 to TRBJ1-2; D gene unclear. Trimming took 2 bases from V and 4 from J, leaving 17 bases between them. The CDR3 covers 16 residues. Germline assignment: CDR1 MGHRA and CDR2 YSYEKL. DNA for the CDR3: TGCGCCAGCAGCCAAAGCAATCCGGTTATCGGCTATGGCTACACCTTC. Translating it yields CASSQSNPVIGYGYTF.

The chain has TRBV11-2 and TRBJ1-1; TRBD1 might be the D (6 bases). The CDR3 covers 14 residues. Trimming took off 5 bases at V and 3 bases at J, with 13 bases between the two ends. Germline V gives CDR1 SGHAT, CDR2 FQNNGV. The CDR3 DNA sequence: TGTGCCAGCAGCAGGACAGATTTCTACACTGAAGCTTTCTTT. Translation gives CASSRTDFYTEAFF.

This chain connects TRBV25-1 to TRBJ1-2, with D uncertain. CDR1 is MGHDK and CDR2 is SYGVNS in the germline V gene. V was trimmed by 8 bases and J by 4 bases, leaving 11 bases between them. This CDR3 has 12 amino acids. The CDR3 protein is CASGSEGYGYTF. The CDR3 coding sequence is TGTGCCAGCGGATCTGAGGGCTATGGCTACACCTTC.

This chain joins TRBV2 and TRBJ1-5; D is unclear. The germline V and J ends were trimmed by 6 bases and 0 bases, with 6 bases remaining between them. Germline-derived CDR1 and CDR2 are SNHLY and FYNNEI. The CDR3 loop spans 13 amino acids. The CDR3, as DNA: TGTGCCAGCAGGCCCTATAGCAATCAGCCCCAGCATTTT. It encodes CASRPYSNQPQHF.

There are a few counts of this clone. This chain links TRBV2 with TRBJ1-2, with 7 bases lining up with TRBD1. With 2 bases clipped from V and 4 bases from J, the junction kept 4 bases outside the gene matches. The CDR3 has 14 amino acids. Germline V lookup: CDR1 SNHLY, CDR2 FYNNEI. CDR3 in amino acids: CASSEQGGIYGYTF. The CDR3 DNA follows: TGTGCCAGCAGTGAACAGGGGGGCATCTATGGCTACACCTTC.

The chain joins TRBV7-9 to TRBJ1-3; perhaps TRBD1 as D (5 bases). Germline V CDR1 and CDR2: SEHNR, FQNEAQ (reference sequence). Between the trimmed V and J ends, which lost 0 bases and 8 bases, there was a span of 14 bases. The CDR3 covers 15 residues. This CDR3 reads CASSLAATLGDTIYF. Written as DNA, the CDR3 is TGTGCCAGCAGCTTAGCGGCCACCCTAGGGGACACCATATATTTT.

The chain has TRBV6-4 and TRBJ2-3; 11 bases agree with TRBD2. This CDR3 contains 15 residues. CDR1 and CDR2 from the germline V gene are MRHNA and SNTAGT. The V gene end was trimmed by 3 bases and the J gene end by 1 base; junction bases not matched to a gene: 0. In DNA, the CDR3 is TGTGCCAGCAGTGAGACTAGCGGGGGCACAGATACGCAGTATTTT. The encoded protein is CASSETSGGTDTQYF.

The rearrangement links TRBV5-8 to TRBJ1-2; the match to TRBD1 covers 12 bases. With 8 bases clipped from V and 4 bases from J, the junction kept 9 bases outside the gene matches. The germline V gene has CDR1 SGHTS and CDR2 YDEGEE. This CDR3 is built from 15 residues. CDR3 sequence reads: CARPGTGGAGYGYTF. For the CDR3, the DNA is TGTGCCAGACCGGGGACAGGGGGCGCGGGCTATGGCTACACCTTC.

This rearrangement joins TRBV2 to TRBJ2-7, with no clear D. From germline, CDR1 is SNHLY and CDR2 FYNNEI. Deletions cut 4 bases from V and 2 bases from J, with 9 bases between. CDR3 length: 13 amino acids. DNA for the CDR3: TGTGCCAGCAGTGCAGGCCGGACCTACGAGCAGTACTTC. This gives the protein CASSAGRTYEQYF.

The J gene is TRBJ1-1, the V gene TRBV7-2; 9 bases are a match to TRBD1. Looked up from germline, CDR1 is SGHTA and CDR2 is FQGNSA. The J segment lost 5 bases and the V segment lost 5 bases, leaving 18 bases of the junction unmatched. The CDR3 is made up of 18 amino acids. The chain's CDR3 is CASSDQAVLQGAVTEAFF. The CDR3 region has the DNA TGTGCCAGCAGCGATCAAGCAGTACTACAGGGGGCGGTTACTGAAGCTTTCTTT.

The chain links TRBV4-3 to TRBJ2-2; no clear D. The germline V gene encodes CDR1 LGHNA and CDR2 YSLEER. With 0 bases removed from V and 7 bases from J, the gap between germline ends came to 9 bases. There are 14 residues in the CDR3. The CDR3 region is CASSQDFGSGELFF. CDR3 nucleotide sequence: TGCGCCAGCAGCCAAGATTTCGGTAGCGGGGAGCTGTTTTTT.

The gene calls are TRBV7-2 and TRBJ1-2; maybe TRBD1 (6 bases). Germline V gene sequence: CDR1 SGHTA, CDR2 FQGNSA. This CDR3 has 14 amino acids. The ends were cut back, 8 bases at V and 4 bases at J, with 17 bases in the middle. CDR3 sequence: CASRRQAEIYGYTF. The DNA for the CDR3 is TGTGCCAGCCGAAGACAGGCGGAAATCTATGGCTACACCTTC.

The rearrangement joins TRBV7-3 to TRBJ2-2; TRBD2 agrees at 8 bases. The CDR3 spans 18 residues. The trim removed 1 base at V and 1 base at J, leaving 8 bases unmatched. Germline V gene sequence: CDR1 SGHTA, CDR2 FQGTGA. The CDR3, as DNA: TGTGCCAGCAGCTTAAGAGGAGGGCTAGCGGGGAACACCGGGGAGCTGTTTTTT. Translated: CASSLRGGLAGNTGELFF.